One sample yielded the 19 T cell receptor beta chains listed below, sequenced in a study of shared clonotypes between healthy human individuals (dated by TCRdb to the early 2020s). CD8 naive samples were CD45RO-negative cells positively selected for CCR7, giving a CD45RA+CCR7+ population that excluded TemRA cells. The protocol used for the library was the immunoSEQ multiplex PCR assay. TCRdb re-hosts the immuneACCESS table, in-frame sequences only. Its copies lack some clones; in the studies checked, an unresolved V gene accounts for under half of them, and the cause for the rest is not known. The sample data list around 1.9 million clones, and 85% to 95% of these were observed just once. The ten largest account for approximately 1.6% of the sample. The sequenced sample consisted of naive CD8+ T cells from PBMCs. The sample's cell subset or site label is to be understood as: CD45RA+CCR7+. All receptors come from a man aged 18 to 29 in good health. Some clones in this sample may be carry-over from other donors' samples.

This chain uses TRBV19 with TRBJ1-1, with unresolved D. CDR1 is LNHDA and CDR2 is SQIVND in the germline V gene (reference sequence). V was trimmed by 5 bases and J by 5 bases, leaving 12 bases between them. The CDR3 contains 13 residues. CDR3 residues: CASSVPEATEAFF. The CDR3 coding sequence is TGTGCCAGTAGTGTTCCCGAGGCTACTGAAGCTTTCTTT.

This clone was detected a few times. The rearrangement uses TRBV7-8 and TRBJ2-7; TRBD1 agrees at 7 bases. Germline loops: CDR1 SGHVS, CDR2 FQNEAQ. This CDR3 spans 14 amino acids. J gave up 6 bases and V 5 bases, and 10 bases lay outside the gene matches. The DNA for the CDR3 is TGTGCCAGCAGCCCCCGGGACAGCACTCCCGAGCAGTACTTC. Translation gives CASSPRDSTPEQYF.

V gene TRBV15 combines with J gene TRBJ2-3; a weak D match, TRBD2 (6 bases). The CDR3 runs to 15 residues. V dropped 3 bases and J dropped 1 base, with 11 bases sitting between them. CDR1 is LNHNV, CDR2 YYDKDF, per germline (reference sequence). The chain's CDR3 is CATSSLATCTDTQYF. CDR3 bases: TGTGCCACCAGCAGTCTAGCGACCTGCACAGATACGCAGTATTTT.

This sequence joins TRBV19 and TRBJ2-5; 12 positions match TRBD2. The CDR3 consists of 15 residues. The germline CDR1 and CDR2 sequences are LNHDA and SQIVND (reference sequence). V lost 1 base and J lost 5; bases outside the gene matches: 2. The CDR3 sequence is CASSIGTSGVETQYF. The CDR3 region has the DNA TGTGCCAGTAGTATAGGGACTAGCGGGGTGGAGACCCAGTACTTC.

J is TRBJ1-1 and V is TRBV6-5; TRBD1 matches 7 bases. This CDR3 contains 14 residues. Losses at the gene ends were 2 bases for V and 8 bases for J; bases not matched to a gene: 8. From germline, CDR1 is MNHEY and CDR2 SVGAGI. CDR3 region: CASSYLGGKVEAFF. Here the CDR3 DNA reads TGTGCCAGCAGTTACCTAGGGGGCAAGGTCGAAGCTTTCTTT.

As to this clone: One junction end disagrees with the germline gene, perhaps due to a read error. The gene calls are TRBV15 and TRBJ2-1; TRBD2 might be the D (5 bases). CDR3 length: 13 amino acids. Germline V gives CDR1 LNHNV, CDR2 YYDKDF (reference sequence). CDR3 in DNA: TGTGCCACCAGCGGAGAGGGCCAAAATGAGCAGTTCTTC. Translating it yields CATSGEGQNEQFF.

The chain carries TRBV11-2 and TRBJ2-3; no clear D gene. V was trimmed by 3 bases and J by 6 bases, leaving 19 bases between them. Germline CDR1 is SGHAT and CDR2 is FQNNGV. There are 16 residues in the CDR3. CDR3 amino acids: CASSFGSVRLVDTQYF. CDR3 DNA sequence: TGTGCCAGCAGCTTCGGTTCCGTCAGGCTTGTGGATACGCAGTATTTT.

The J gene is TRBJ2-7, the V gene TRBV15, with D perhaps TRBD1 (5 bases). Germline lookup yields CDR1 LNHNV and CDR2 YYDKDF (reference sequence). Trimming removed 5 bases from V and 3 bases from J, with 17 bases in between. This CDR3 spans 15 amino acids. CDR3 nucleotide sequence: TGTGCCACCAGCCCCCGCAAGGGGCAACTCTACGAGCAGTACTTC. Its protein product is CATSPRKGQLYEQYF. Looking up the rest from reference TRBV15 and TRBJ2-7 gives the full variable domain: DAMVIQNPRYQVTQFGKPVTLSCSQTLNHNVMYWYQQKSSQAPKLLFHYYDKDFNNEADTPDNFQSRRPNTSFCFLDIRSPGLGDTAMYLCATSPRKGQLYEQYFGPGTRLTVT.

The chain is built from TRBV5-6 and TRBJ2-1; TRBD2 matches 15 bases. The junction had 7 bases not matched to a gene; V was cut back by 3 bases and J by 6 bases. The germline V gene has CDR1 SGHDT and CDR2 YYEEEE. The CDR3 spans 17 residues. This chain's CDR3 is CASSWGTSGRIGNEQFF. CDR3 nucleotide sequence: TGTGCCAGCAGCTGGGGGACTAGCGGGAGGATTGGCAATGAGCAGTTCTTC.

This chain joins TRBV19 and TRBJ1-5; D might be TRBD1 (5 bases). Germline CDR1 is LNHDA and CDR2 is SQIVND (reference sequence). Trimming pared 10 bases from V and 9 bases from J, leaving 13 bases between. The CDR3 consists of 11 residues. The CDR3 coding sequence is TGTGCCACCTCGAGCGGGGGGCCCCAGCATTTT. It yields the protein CATSSGGPQHF.

J is TRBJ2-1 and V is TRBV27, with D possibly being TRBD1 (5 bases). Germline V CDR1 and CDR2: MNHEY, SMNVEV (reference sequence). This CDR3 spans 12 amino acids. Trimming took 4 bases from V and 11 from J, leaving 12 bases between them. CDR3 residues: CASSWGKGKQFF. CDR3 bases: TGTGCCAGCAGTTGGGGTAAGGGGAAGCAGTTCTTC.

The rearrangement uses TRBV28 and TRBJ2-7; tentatively, D is TRBD1 or TRBD2 (6 bases each). The CDR3 runs to 12 residues. Germline-derived CDR1 and CDR2 are MDHEN and SYDVKM. Trimming took off 8 bases at V and 12 bases at J, with 20 bases between the two ends. The CDR3 loop reads CASGLQGRVRYF. CDR3 DNA: TGTGCCAGCGGACTACAGGGAAGGGTGCGGTACTTC.

Remarks on this clone: This sample also contains other DNA sequences that code for the same CDR3. CDR3 loop: CASSWGDEQFF. The CDR3 DNA is TGTGCCAGCAGCTGGGGCGATGAGCAGTTCTTC. This chain connects TRBV5-6 to TRBJ2-1, with a tentative D call TRBD1 (5 bases). The germline CDR1 and CDR2 sequences are SGHDT and YYEEEE. V lost 3 bases, J lost 8 bases, and 6 bases lay in between. This CDR3 region has 11 residues. Complete variable domain (other parts from reference TRBV5-6 and TRBJ2-1): DAGVTQSPTHLIKTRGQQVTLRCSPKSGHDTVSWYQQALGQGPQFIFQYYEEEERQRGNFPDRFSGHQFPNYSSELNVNALLLGDSALYLCASSWGDEQFFGPGTRLTVL.

The chain uses TRBV15 and TRBJ1-2; 8 bases fit TRBD1. The CDR3 is made up of 17 amino acids. The trim removed 1 base at V and 4 bases at J, leaving 11 bases unmatched. Germline assignment: CDR1 LNHNV and CDR2 YYDKDF (reference sequence). CDR3 coding DNA: TGTGCCACCAGCAGAGGAGGGGAGGGACAGGCCAGCTATGGCTACACCTTC. Encoded protein: CATSRGGEGQASYGYTF.

The chain has TRBV9 and TRBJ2-1; the match to TRBD2 covers 13 bases. Per the germline V gene, CDR1 is SGDLS and CDR2 is YYNGEE. CDR3 length: 15 residues. After removal of 3 bases from V and 6 bases from J, the junction contained 3 bases not matched to a gene. CDR3 protein: CASSAGTSGVNEQFF. CDR3 DNA: TGTGCCAGCAGCGCTGGGACTAGCGGGGTCAATGAGCAGTTCTTC.

This clone was recorded only once. The chain has TRBV7-9 and TRBJ2-1; D might be TRBD2 (6 bases). V lost 4 bases and J lost 5, with 15 bases in between. Germline values: CDR1 SEHNR, CDR2 FQNEAQ (reference sequence). The CDR3 has 15 amino acids. DNA of the CDR3: TGTGCCAGCAGCTATGGGACCCCGGGGGACAATGAGCAGTTCTTC. Translated: CASSYGTPGDNEQFF.

This chain connects TRBV28 to TRBJ2-5; 8 nucleotides match TRBD1. Losses at the gene ends were 1 base for V and 2 bases for J; bases not matched to a gene: 6. The CDR3 runs 16 residues. Germline V gene lookup returns CDR1 MDHEN and CDR2 SYDVKM. CDR3 coding DNA: TGTGCCAGCAGTTTATCAGGGGGCGCTGGGCAAGAGACCCAGTACTTC. Amino acids: CASSLSGGAGQETQYF.

Concerning this clone itself: Other DNA sequences from this sample encode an identical CDR3 as well. V usage is TRBV27 and J usage is TRBJ2-1; D gene ambiguous. The CDR3 has 13 amino acids. Trimming pared 0 bases from V and 0 bases from J, leaving 0 bases between. Germline values: CDR1 MNHEY, CDR2 SMNVEV (reference sequence). Here the CDR3 reads CASSLSSYNEQFF. DNA of the CDR3: TGTGCCAGCAGTTTATCCTCCTACAATGAGCAGTTCTTC.

This clone was counted a single time. J is TRBJ1-1 and V is TRBV11-1; D gene uncertain. V shed 1 base and J shed 11 bases, with 14 bases lying between them. Germline CDR1 reads SGHAT; CDR2 reads FQDESV (reference sequence). The CDR3 covers 13 residues. CDR3: CASSLVWGDKAFF. The DNA for the CDR3 is TGTGCCAGCAGCTTAGTGTGGGGAGATAAGGCTTTCTTT.